Given below is one T cell receptor beta chain in context. Only in-frame clones appear in the TCRdb table, and some are missing; sequencing was by immunoSEQ multiplex PCR. In the table there are some 120,000 clones, approximately 89% of which are singletons. The sample originates from a study of blood T cell repertoires in COVID-19. V was pared by 7 bases and J by 5 bases, with 7 bases of the junction left unmatched. The CDR3 extends over 14 amino acids. The germline V gene encodes CDR1 SGDLS and CDR2 YYNGEE. J is TRBJ2-2 and V is TRBV9, with 8 nucleotides matching TRBD2. This TCR came from a woman of 80 years or more with COVID-19, enrolled during active disease. Material: peripheral blood. This CDR3 reads CASEIAGWTGELFF. The CDR3 DNA sequence: TGTGCCAGCGAAATAGCGGGATGGACCGGGGAGCTGTTTTTT.